The TCR beta chain under discussion was sequenced for a study of neurological immune-mediated disorders. V was cut by 0 bases and J by 2 bases, with 19 bases left in between. Germline loops: CDR1 LGHDT, CDR2 YNNKEL (reference sequence). This CDR3 has 18 residues. This clonotype was seen ten or more times. Each CDR3 protein gets one entry after TCRdb re-called the 5' RACE reads with MiXCR. The repertoire includes around 130,000 distinct CDR3 sequences, approximately 3.2% of them detected once, and 1% to 1.5% sits in the top ten. This chain uses TRBV3-1 with TRBJ1-2; D call uncertain. This TCR was sampled from a woman in her twenties or thirties with multiple sclerosis. The sample was PBMCs. The CDR3 DNA reads as TGTGCCAGCAGCCAAGATCTTCATGACGGCAGGCCCAACTATGGCTACACCTTC. Its translation: CASSQDLHDGRPNYGYTF. Full variable domain (missing parts from reference TRBV3-1 and TRBJ1-2): DTAVSQTPKYLVTQMGNDKSIKCEQNLGHDTMYWYKQDSKKFLKIMFSYNNKELIINETVPNRFSPKSPDKAHLNLHINSLELGDSAVYFCASSQDLHDGRPNYGYTFGSGTRLTVV.